One sample yielded the 8 T cell receptor beta chains listed below, sequenced in a study of CD8 T cells in ankylosing spondylitis. TCRdb redid the calling of the 5' RACE reads with MiXCR, one entry per CDR3 protein. The sample lists around 140,000 distinct CDR3 sequences, 17% occurring once. These TCRs' antigens remain unknown. Study results and caveats: What seemed typical of ankylosing spondylitis blood was a TCR beta motif built from several highly homologous variants.

Sequencing was performed on blood, either unsorted or a sorted T cell fraction (not recorded which). These receptors were collected from a male donor with ankylosing spondylitis.

CDR3 nucleotides: TGCAGTGCCATGGGACTTACCTCCTATAATTCACCCCTCCACTTT. Encoded protein: CSAMGLTSYNSPLHF. This chain uses TRBV20-1 with TRBJ1-6, with D perhaps TRBD1 (5 bases). CDR1 and CDR2 from the germline V gene are DFQATT and SNEGSKA (reference sequence). The CDR3 length is 15 residues. Trimming took 6 bases from V and 0 from J, leaving 12 bases between them.

This clonotype was observed a few times. The genes are TRBV11-2 and TRBJ2-1; perhaps TRBD1 as D (5 bases). The length of the CDR3 is 11 residues. Trimming took off 7 bases at V and 7 bases at J, with 8 bases between the two ends. The germline CDR1 and CDR2 sequences are SGHAT and FQNNGV. The chain's CDR3 is CASMGLNEQFF. The CDR3 coding sequence is TGTGCCAGCATGGGGCTTAATGAGCAGTTCTTC.

V gene TRBV5-1 combines with J gene TRBJ1-5, with no clear D. CDR3 length equals 15 residues. V gave up 4 bases and J gave up 0 bases, with 11 bases separating them. CDR1 is SGHRS and CDR2 is YFSETQ in the germline V gene. The CDR3: CASSLSDGSNQPQHF. The CDR3 DNA reads TGCGCCAGCAGCCTATCGGACGGTAGCAATCAGCCCCAGCATTTT.

This clonotype has more than one count but fewer than ten. The rearrangement uses TRBV7-9 and TRBJ1-3; D not certain. Trimming pared 1 base from V and 2 bases from J, leaving 15 bases between. Germline lookup yields CDR1 SEHNR and CDR2 FQNEAQ (reference sequence). The CDR3 covers 17 residues. Here the CDR3 DNA reads TGTGCCAGCAGCTTAGGGCGGCGGGAACATACTGGAAACACCATATATTTT. Translating it yields CASSLGRREHTGNTIYF.

The V gene is TRBV9, the J gene TRBJ1-1; possibly TRBD1 for D (5 bases). The V end lost 7 bases, the J end lost 0 bases, and 7 bases lay between the germline ends. There are 12 residues in the CDR3. Germline CDR1 and CDR2: SGDLS and YYNGEE. As DNA, the CDR3 is TGTGCCAGCGGGGACCTGAACACTGAAGCTTTCTTT. It encodes CASGDLNTEAFF.

The V call is TRBV4-2, the J call TRBJ2-1; no reliable D call. The CDR3 is 12 residues long. V was cut by 1 base and J by 9 bases, with 7 bases left in between. Germline CDR1 reads LGHNA; CDR2 reads YNFKEQ. CDR3 nucleotides: TGTGCCAGCAGCCAAGCGGCACCTGAGCAGTTCTTC. Translating gives CASSQAAPEQFF.

This clonotype was seen a few times. The chain joins TRBV10-2 to TRBJ2-7, with TRBD2 matching 8 bases. Germline V CDR1 and CDR2: WSHSY, SAAADI. J lost 3 bases, V lost 4 bases, and 2 bases had no gene match. CDR3 length: 13 residues. The CDR3 region is CASSGTSSYEQYF. The CDR3 DNA reads as TGCGCCAGCAGTGGGACTAGCAGCTACGAGCAGTACTTC.

The J gene is TRBJ2-7, the V gene TRBV20-1; 9 nucleotides line up with TRBD2. Trimming at V came to 7 bases and at J to 7 bases, leaving 5 bases not matched to a gene. In germline, CDR1 is DFQATT, CDR2 SNEGSKA (reference sequence). This CDR3 has 11 residues. CDR3 bases: TGCAGTGTGGCGGGAGGGCATGAGCAGTACTTC. It yields the protein CSVAGGHEQYF.